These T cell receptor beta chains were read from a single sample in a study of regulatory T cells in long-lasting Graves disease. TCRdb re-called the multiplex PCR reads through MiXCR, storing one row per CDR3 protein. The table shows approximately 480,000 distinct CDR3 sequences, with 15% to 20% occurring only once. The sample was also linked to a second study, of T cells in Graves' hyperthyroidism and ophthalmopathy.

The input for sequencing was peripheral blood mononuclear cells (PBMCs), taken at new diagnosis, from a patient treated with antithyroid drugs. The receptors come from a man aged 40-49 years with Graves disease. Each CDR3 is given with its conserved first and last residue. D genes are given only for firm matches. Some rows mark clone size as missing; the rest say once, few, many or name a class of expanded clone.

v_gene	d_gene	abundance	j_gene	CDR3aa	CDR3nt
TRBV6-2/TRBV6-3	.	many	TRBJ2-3	CASSPAAGGSSTDTQYF	TGTGCCAGCAGTCCCGCGGCCGGCGGGTCCAGCACAGATACGCAGTATTTT
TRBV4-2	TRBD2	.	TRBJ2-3	CASSQDRNSGSTDTQYF	TGTGCCAGCAGCCAAGATCGGAATAGCGGGAGTACAGATACGCAGTATTTT
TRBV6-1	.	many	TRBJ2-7	CASSEVGPYEQYF	TGTGCCAGCAGTGAAGTGGGCCCCTACGAGCAGTACTTC
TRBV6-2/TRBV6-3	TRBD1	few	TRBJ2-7	CASSYPPRDRGYEQYF	TGTGCCAGCAGTTACCCTCCCCGGGACAGGGGGTACGAGCAGTACTTC
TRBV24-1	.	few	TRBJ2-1	CATSDWDTNYNEQSF	TGTGCCACCAGTGATTGGGACACCAACTACAATGAGCAGTCCTTC
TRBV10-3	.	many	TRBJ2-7	CAISVGLGSYEQYF	TGTGCCATCAGTGTCGGGTTGGGCTCCTACGAGCAGTACTTC
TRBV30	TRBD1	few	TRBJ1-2	CAWSERDREFYGYTF	TGTGCCTGGAGCGAAAGGGACAGGGAGTTTTATGGCTACACCTTC
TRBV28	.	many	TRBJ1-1	CASRGSHRYTEAFF	TGTGCCAGCAGGGGCAGTCACAGGTACACTGAAGCTTTCTTT
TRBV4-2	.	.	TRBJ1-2	CASSQATKGGYGYTF	TGTGCCAGCAGCCAAGCAACAAAAGGGGGCTATGGCTACACCTTC
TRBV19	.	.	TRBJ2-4	CASKEAGRRGIQYF	TGTGCCAGTAAGGAGGCTGGGCGGCGGGGCATTCAGTACTTC
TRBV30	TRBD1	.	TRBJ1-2	CAWSPILRGKYGYTF	TGTGCCTGGAGTCCCATTCTCAGGGGGAAGTATGGCTACACCTTC
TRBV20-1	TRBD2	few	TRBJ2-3	CSAQPLAATDTQYF	TGCAGTGCCCAGCCACTAGCGGCCACAGATACGCAGTATTTT
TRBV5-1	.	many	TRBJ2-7	CASSLVFGGQPSEQYF	TGCGCCAGCAGCTTGGTGTTTGGAGGACAGCCTAGCGAGCAGTACTTC
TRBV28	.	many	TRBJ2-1	CAIGPRTVASSYNEQFF	TGTGCCATCGGGCCCAGGACCGTCGCCAGCTCCTACAATGAGCAGTTCTTC
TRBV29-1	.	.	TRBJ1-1	CSVELVANTEAFF	TGCAGCGTTGAATTGGTGGCGAACACTGAAGCTTTCTTT
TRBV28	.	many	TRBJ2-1	CASGSWYNEQFF	TGTGCCAGCGGGAGTTGGTACAATGAGCAGTTCTTC
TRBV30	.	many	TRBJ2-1	CAWSYGFVNEQFF	TGTGCCTGGAGTTACGGCTTTGTGAATGAGCAGTTCTTC
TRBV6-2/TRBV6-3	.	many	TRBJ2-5	CASSYSRTFLGETQYF	TGTGCCAGCAGTTACTCCCGGACGTTCCTCGGAGAGACCCAGTACTTC
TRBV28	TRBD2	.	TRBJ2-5	CASSELAGVGGTQYF	TGTGCCAGCAGTGAACTAGCGGGAGTGGGGGGGACCCAGTACTTC
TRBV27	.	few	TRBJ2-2	CASSFYPRRTGELFF	TGTGCCAGCAGTTTTTATCCCAGAAGGACCGGGGAGCTGTTTTTT
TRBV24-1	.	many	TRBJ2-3	CATSDRSPPDTQYF	TGTGCCACCAGTGACCGATCGCCACCAGATACGCAGTATTTT
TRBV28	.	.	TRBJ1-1	CASSLKGWGTEAFF	TGTGCCAGCAGTTTAAAGGGGTGGGGAACTGAAGCTTTCTTT